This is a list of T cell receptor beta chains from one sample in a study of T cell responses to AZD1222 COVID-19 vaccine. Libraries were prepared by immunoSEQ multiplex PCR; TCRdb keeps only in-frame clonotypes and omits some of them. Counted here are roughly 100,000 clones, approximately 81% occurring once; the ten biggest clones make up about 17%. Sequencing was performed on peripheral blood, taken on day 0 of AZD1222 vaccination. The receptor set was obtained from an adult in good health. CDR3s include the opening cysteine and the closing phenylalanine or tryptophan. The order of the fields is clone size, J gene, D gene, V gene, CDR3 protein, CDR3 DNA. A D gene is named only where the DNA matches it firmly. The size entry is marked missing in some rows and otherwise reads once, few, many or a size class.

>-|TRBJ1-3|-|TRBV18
CASSSRQRKAGNTIYF
TGTGCCAGCTCATCCAGACAGAGAAAAGCTGGAAACACCATATATTTT
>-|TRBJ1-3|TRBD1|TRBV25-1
CASRETGWRNTIYF
TGTGCCAGCAGGGAGACAGGGTGGCGAAACACCATATATTTT
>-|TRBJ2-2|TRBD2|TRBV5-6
CASSLGGRAHTGELFF
TGTGCCAGCAGCTTGGGTGGGAGGGCCCACACCGGGGAGCTGTTTTTT
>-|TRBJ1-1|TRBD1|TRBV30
CAWSDPGQRPSGTEAFF
TGTGCCTGGAGCGACCCGGGACAGCGACCGTCGGGGACTGAAGCTTTCTTT
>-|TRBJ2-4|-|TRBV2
CASGSLAKNIQYF
TGTGCCAGCGGTAGTTTAGCCAAAAACATTCAGTACTTC
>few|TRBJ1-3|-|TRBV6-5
CASSKEGLRNTIYF
TGTGCCAGCAGTAAGGAGGGGTTGAGGAACACCATATATTTT
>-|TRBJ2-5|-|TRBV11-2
CASSPHRAEMRAGETQYF
TGTGCCAGCAGCCCACACCGGGCAGAAATGCGTGCGGGGGAGACCCAGTACTTC
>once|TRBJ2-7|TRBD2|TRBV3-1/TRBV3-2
CASSQDLAGAAQYF
TGTGCCAGCAGCCAAGATTTGGCGGGAGCTGCGCAGTACTTC
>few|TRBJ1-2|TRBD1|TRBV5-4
CASSLQGADNGYTF
TGTGCCAGCAGCTTGCAGGGGGCCGACAATGGCTACACCTTC
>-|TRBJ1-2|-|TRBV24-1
CATSEPTGNYGYTF
TGTGCCACCAGTGAACCTACCGGGAACTATGGCTACACCTTC
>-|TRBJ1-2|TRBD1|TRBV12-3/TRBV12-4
CASSGQGDYGYTF
TGTGCCAGCAGTGGGCAGGGGGACTATGGCTACACCTTC
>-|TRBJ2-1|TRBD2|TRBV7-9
CASNEAGVFYNEQFF
TGTGCCAGCAACGAAGCGGGAGTGTTCTACAATGAGCAGTTCTTC
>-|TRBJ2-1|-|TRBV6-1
CASSENGEQFF
TGTGCCAGCAGTGAAAACGGGGAGCAGTTCTTC
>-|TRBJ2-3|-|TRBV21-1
CASSGRTSGSGDMQYF
TGTGCCAGCAGCGGCCGGACTAGCGGGAGTGGAGATATGCAGTATTTT
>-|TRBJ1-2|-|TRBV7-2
CASSSTQGNYGYTF
TGTGCCAGCAGCTCGACCCAGGGTAACTATGGCTACACCTTC
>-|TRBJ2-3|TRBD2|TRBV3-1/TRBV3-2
CASSRTERGDTQYF
TGTGCCAGCAGCCGGACCGAGCGGGGAGATACGCAGTATTTT
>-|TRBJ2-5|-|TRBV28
CASSDGGNPETQYF
TGTGCCAGCAGTGACGGGGGCAACCCGGAGACCCAGTACTTC
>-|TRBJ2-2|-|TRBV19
CASNQNTGELFF
TGTGCCAGTAACCAGAACACCGGGGAGCTGTTTTTT
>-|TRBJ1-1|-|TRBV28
CASSVVNTEAFF
TGTGCCAGCAGTGTGGTTAACACTGAAGCTTTCTTT
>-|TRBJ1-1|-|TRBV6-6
CASSYSKIAFF
TGTGCCAGCAGTTACTCGAAGATAGCTTTCTTT
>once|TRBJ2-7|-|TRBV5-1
CASSPASWAQGTYEQYF
TGCGCCAGCAGCCCAGCTAGCTGGGCCCAGGGAACCTACGAGCAGTACTTC
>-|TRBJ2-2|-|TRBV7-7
CASSLSWNTGELFF
TGTGCCAGCAGCTTATCTTGGAACACCGGGGAGCTGTTTTTT